The next 24 T cell receptor beta chains were all read from a single sample in a study of T cell repertoires in cytomegalovirus infection. These receptors' antigens are unknown. TCRdb used MiXCR to reprocess the reads, holding one entry per CDR3 protein. Of a few hundred thousand distinct CDR3 sequences listed, about 39% were seen once; the top ten hold 48%. The source was cultured PBMCs, collected from culture after CMV antigen stimulation. Receptors were obtained from a human donor in good health (CMV status not recorded). Some clones in this sample may be carry-over from other donors' samples.

This clonotype appeared a few times. The V call is TRBV7-2, the J call TRBJ2-3, with 8 bases lining up with TRBD1. Germline lookup yields CDR1 SGHTA and CDR2 FQGNSA. The CDR3 consists of 15 residues. The J segment lost 3 bases and the V segment lost 2 bases, leaving 4 bases of the junction unmatched. CDR3: CASSLSRGRTDTQYF. The CDR3 DNA reads TGTGCCAGCAGCTTAAGCAGGGGGCGAACAGATACGCAGTATTTT.

This clonotype was seen ten or more times. The chain uses TRBV10-3 and TRBJ2-5; 9 bases fit TRBD2. V lost 3 bases, J lost 1 base, and 3 bases stayed unmatched. The CDR3 sequence is 15 residues long. Germline V gene lookup returns CDR1 ENHRY and CDR2 SYGVKD. The DNA of the CDR3 is TGTGCCATCAGTGATCAAGCGGGGGGCCAAGAGACCCAGTACTTC. Translation gives CAISDQAGGQETQYF.

This sequence joins TRBV7-6 and TRBJ2-1, with 9 bases lining up with TRBD2. Germline CDR1 SGHVS, CDR2 FNYEAQ. CDR3 length: 17 residues. The V gene end was trimmed by 1 base and the J gene end by 6 bases; junction bases not matched to a gene: 10. The CDR3 region is CASSLGASGDLGNEQFF. CDR3 nucleotide sequence: TGTGCCAGCAGCTTAGGTGCTAGCGGGGATCTGGGCAATGAGCAGTTCTTC.

This clonotype appeared a few times. DNA for the CDR3: TGTGCCAGCAGCTTACGGGCAGGGGGCGATTCTGACATTCAGTACTTC. This translates into CASSLRAGGDSDIQYF. The chain couples TRBV7-9 to TRBJ2-4; TRBD1 agrees at 8 bases. CDR1 SEHNR and CDR2 FQNEAQ come from the germline V gene (reference sequence). There are 16 residues in the CDR3. The V and J ends lost 2 bases and 8 bases, in that order; junction bases with no gene match: 11.

V usage is TRBV27 and J usage is TRBJ1-4, with D unclear. Germline-derived CDR1 and CDR2 are MNHEY and SMNVEV (reference sequence). Trimming took off 3 bases at V and 7 bases at J, with 27 bases between the two ends. This CDR3 region has 19 residues. CDR3: CASSFEDVGVLTRTEKLFF. In DNA, the CDR3 is TGTGCCAGCAGTTTTGAGGACGTTGGAGTGCTGACCAGGACTGAAAAACTGTTTTTT.

This clonotype showed up just a few times. The junction differs from germline at one of its ends, possibly a read error. Written as DNA, the CDR3 is TGTGCCAGCAGCTACCGAGGAGGGGCCAGGGTTCCTGCCCCTCTTTTC. This sequence encodes CASSYRGGARVPAPLF. This rearrangement joins TRBV5-4 to TRBJ2-7, with D possibly TRBD2 on 6 matching bases. CDR3 length: 16 residues. Per germline, CDR1 SGHNT and CDR2 YYREEE (reference sequence).

The J gene is TRBJ2-2, the V gene TRBV14; 7 bases are shared with TRBD2. Per the germline V gene, CDR1 is SGHDN and CDR2 is FVKESK. J was trimmed by 0 bases and V by 5 bases; bases with no gene match: 9. This CDR3 contains 17 residues. Written as DNA, the CDR3 is TGTGCCAGCAGCACCCTTCCGGGGAGGGCGAACACCGGGGAGCTGTTTTTT. Protein product: CASSTLPGRANTGELFF.

Note on this clonotype: One base away lies a much larger clone, so this may be a sequencing read error. This chain connects TRBV7-9 to TRBJ1-1; the D gene is possibly TRBD1 (5 bases). V was trimmed by 1 base and J by 7 bases, leaving 7 bases between them. Per germline, CDR1 SEHNR and CDR2 FQNEAQ (reference sequence). This CDR3 is 12 amino acids long. The CDR3 coding sequence is TGTGCCAGCAGCTTAGAAGGGGTTGAAGCTTTCTTT. This encodes CASSLEGVEAFF.

This clonotype showed up just a few times. The chain has TRBV18 and TRBJ2-3; the D is unclear. CDR1 is KGHSH, CDR2 LQKENI, per germline. Trimming removed 2 bases from V and 4 bases from J, with 10 bases in between. The CDR3 spans 14 residues. CDR3 region: CASSPRAVPDTQYF. CDR3 sequence (DNA): TGTGCCAGCTCACCAAGGGCCGTCCCAGATACGCAGTATTTT.

This sequence joins TRBV7-8 and TRBJ1-3, with D perhaps matching TRBD1 (6 bases). The CDR3 contains 14 residues. V was trimmed by 4 bases and J by 4 bases, leaving 11 bases between them. Germline CDR1 reads SGHVS; CDR2 reads FQNEAQ. The chain's CDR3 is CASSSRDTGNTIYF. As DNA, the CDR3 is TGTGCCAGCAGCTCCAGGGACACCGGAAACACCATATATTTT.

Comment on this clonotype: One junction end disagrees with the germline gene, perhaps due to a read error. This chain connects TRBV7-2 to TRBJ1-5; D remains ambiguous. CDR1 and CDR2 from the germline V gene are SGHTA and FQGNSA. This CDR3 contains 17 residues. The CDR3 nucleotides read TGTGCCAGCAGCTTGAAGAGGGTTGGAGGGAGCACTCAGCCCCAGCATTTT. Translation gives CASSLKRVGGSTQPQHF. Full variable domain (rest looked up from reference TRBV7-2 and TRBJ1-5): GAGVSQSPSNKVTEKGKDVELRCDPISGHTALYWYRQSLGQGLEFLIYFQGNSAPDKSGLPSDRFSAERTGGSVSTLTIQRTQQEDSAVYLCASSLKRVGGSTQPQHFGDGTRLSIL.

This clonotype was recorded at least ten times. The CDR3 DNA reads TGTGCCAGCAGCTTAGGTGCCGGCAGGCAGTTCTTC. Its translation: CASSLGAGRQFF. V and J are TRBV7-8 and TRBJ2-1; no clear D. Trimming pared 1 base from V and 12 bases from J, leaving 10 bases between. CDR1 is SGHVS, CDR2 FQNEAQ, per germline. The CDR3 covers 12 residues.

This clonotype was found once. V gene TRBV19 combines with J gene TRBJ2-5, with D perhaps matching TRBD1 (5 bases). The CDR3 has 15 residues. Deletions cut 3 bases from V and 5 bases from J, with 16 bases between. Looked up from germline, CDR1 is LNHDA and CDR2 is SQIVND (reference sequence). The CDR3 region is CASSMTASEEETQYF. CDR3 sequence (DNA): TGTGCCAGTAGTATGACAGCGTCCGAAGAGGAGACCCAGTACTTC.

J is TRBJ2-5 and V is TRBV7-2; no firm D call. V dropped 4 bases and J dropped 0 bases, with 12 bases sitting between them. Germline V lookup: CDR1 SGHTA, CDR2 FQGNSA. The CDR3 has 15 amino acids. CDR3 DNA: TGTGCCAGCAGCTCCCCATTGGGCTACCAAGAGACCCAGTACTTC. Its protein is CASSSPLGYQETQYF. Full variable domain (remainder filled in from reference TRBV7-2 and TRBJ2-5): GAGVSQSPSNKVTEKGKDVELRCDPISGHTALYWYRQSLGQGLEFLIYFQGNSAPDKSGLPSDRFSAERTGGSVSTLTIQRTQQEDSAVYLCASSSPLGYQETQYFGPGTRLLVL.

As concerns this clonotype: A much larger clone differs from this one at a single base, so this may be a read error. The V gene is TRBV7-8, the J gene TRBJ2-1; maybe TRBD1 (6 bases). This CDR3 is 15 amino acids long. Germline V gene data show CDR1 as SGHVS and CDR2 as FQNEAQ. CDR3 protein: CASSTRTALYNEQLF. The CDR3 DNA sequence: TGTGCCAGCAGCACCCGGACAGCTCTTTACAATGAGCAGTTATTC.

The chain carries TRBV7-8 and TRBJ2-7; D is tentatively TRBD1 or TRBD2 (5 bases each). Germline V lookup: CDR1 SGHVS, CDR2 FQNEAQ. V gave up 7 bases and J gave up 3 bases, with 19 bases separating them. The CDR3 has 15 amino acids. The CDR3 bases are TGTGCCAGCACCACTACTATTCTGGGGGACTACGAGCAGTACTTC. Protein: CASTTTILGDYEQYF.

This clonotype was seen a few times. CDR3 in amino acids: CASSFKLWTSGANVLTF. CDR3 sequence (DNA): TGTGCCAGCAGCTTTAAGTTGTGGACCTCTGGGGCCAACGTCCTGACTTTC. The chain combines TRBV5-6 with TRBJ2-6, with D unresolved. The CDR3 runs 17 residues. The germline gives CDR1 SGHDT, CDR2 YYEEEE. The V gene lost 2 bases and the J gene lost 0 bases, with 12 bases spanning the gap.

The rearrangement uses TRBV6-6 and TRBJ1-4; no reliable D call. The length of the CDR3 is 12 residues. The germline V gene has CDR1 MNHNY and CDR2 SVGAGI (reference sequence). V was pared by 6 bases and J by 8 bases, with 10 bases between. CDR3 nucleotide sequence: TGTGCCAGCAGGCCGGGAAAGGAAAAACTGTTTTTT. Its translation is CASRPGKEKLFF.

The chain carries TRBV29-1 and TRBJ2-7; weak D call: TRBD1 (6 bases). Germline V gene data show CDR1 as SQVTM and CDR2 as ANQGSEA. The CDR3 covers 14 residues. V lost 4 bases to trimming and J lost 0 bases, with 13 bases between them. CDR3 loop: CSVGGGRGSYEQYF. Here the CDR3 DNA reads TGCAGCGTTGGGGGCGGCAGGGGCTCCTACGAGCAGTACTTC.

The genes are TRBV18 and TRBJ2-2, with 10 bases matching TRBD2. J lost 4 bases, V lost 3 bases, and 2 bases had no gene match. Germline V CDR1 and CDR2: KGHSH, LQKENI. CDR3 length equals 15 residues. The CDR3 region has the DNA TGTGCCAGCTCACCTCTAGCGGGGGCCACCGGGGAGCTGTTTTTT. Protein product: CASSPLAGATGELFF.

The CDR3 region is CASSPVALDEQFF. In DNA form, the CDR3 reads TGTGCCAGCAGCCCGGTGGCCCTGGATGAGCAGTTCTTC. This rearrangement joins TRBV27 to TRBJ2-1; D ambiguous. The CDR3 consists of 13 residues. Trimming shortened V by 6 bases and J by 8 bases, and 14 bases separated the two germline ends. CDR1 is MNHEY, CDR2 SMNVEV, per germline (reference sequence).

This sequence joins TRBV20-1 and TRBJ2-3, with D possibly TRBD2 on 6 matching bases. The germline V gene encodes CDR1 DFQATT and CDR2 SNEGSKA (reference sequence). This CDR3 has 14 residues. Between the trimmed V and J ends, which lost 6 bases and 4 bases, there was a span of 17 bases. CDR3 sequence (DNA): TGCAGTGCCAAACCCGGGGGAGGACCAGATACGCAGTATTTT. Protein sequence: CSAKPGGGPDTQYF.

The rearrangement links TRBV7-8 to TRBJ1-5; 7 nucleotides match TRBD1. There are 17 residues in the CDR3. J was trimmed by 2 bases and V by 5 bases; bases with no gene match: 12. Germline CDR1 SGHVS, CDR2 FQNEAQ. DNA of the CDR3: TGTGCCAGCAGCAGAAACGAAAGACAGGGTCGCAATCAGCCCCAGCATTTT. This codes for CASSRNERQGRNQPQHF.

V usage is TRBV4-3 and J usage is TRBJ1-6; D not resolved. The CDR3 has 15 amino acids. The ends were cut back, 2 bases at V and 7 bases at J, with 12 bases in the middle. Germline V lookup: CDR1 LGHNA, CDR2 YSLEER. Written as DNA, the CDR3 is TGCGCCAGCAGCCAAAGTTTTCATAGGAATTCACCCCTCCACTTT. Translation: CASSQSFHRNSPLHF.